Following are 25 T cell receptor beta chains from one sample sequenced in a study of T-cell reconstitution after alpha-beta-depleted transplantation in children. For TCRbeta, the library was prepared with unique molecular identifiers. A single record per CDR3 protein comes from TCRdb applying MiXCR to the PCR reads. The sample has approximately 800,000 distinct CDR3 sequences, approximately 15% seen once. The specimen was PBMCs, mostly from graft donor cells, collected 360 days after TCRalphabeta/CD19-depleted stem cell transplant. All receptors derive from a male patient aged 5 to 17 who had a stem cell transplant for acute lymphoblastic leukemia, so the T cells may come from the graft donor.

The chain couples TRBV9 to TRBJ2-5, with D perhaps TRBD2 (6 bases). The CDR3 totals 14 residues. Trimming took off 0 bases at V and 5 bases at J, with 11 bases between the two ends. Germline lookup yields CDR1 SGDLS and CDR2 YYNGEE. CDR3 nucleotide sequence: TGTGCCAGCAGCGTAGCGGGCGGGACGGAGACCCAGTACTTC. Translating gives CASSVAGGTETQYF.

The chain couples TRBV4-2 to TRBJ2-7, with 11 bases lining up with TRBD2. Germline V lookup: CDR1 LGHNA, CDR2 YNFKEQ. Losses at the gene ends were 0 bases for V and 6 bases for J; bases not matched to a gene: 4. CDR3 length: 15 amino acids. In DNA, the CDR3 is TGTGCCAGCAGCCAAGATCGGCTAGCGGGAGGCGAGCAGTACTTC. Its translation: CASSQDRLAGGEQYF.

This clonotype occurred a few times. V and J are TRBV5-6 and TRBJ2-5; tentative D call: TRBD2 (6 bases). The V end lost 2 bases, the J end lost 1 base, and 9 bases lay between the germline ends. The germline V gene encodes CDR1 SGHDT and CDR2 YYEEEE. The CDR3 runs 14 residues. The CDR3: CASSFRRGQETQYF. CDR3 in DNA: TGTGCCAGCAGCTTTAGGAGGGGCCAAGAGACCCAGTACTTC.

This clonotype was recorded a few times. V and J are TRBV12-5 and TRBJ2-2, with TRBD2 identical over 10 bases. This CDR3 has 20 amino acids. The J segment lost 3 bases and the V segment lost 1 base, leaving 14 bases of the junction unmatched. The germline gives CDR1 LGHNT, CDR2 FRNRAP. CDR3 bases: TGTGCTAGTGGTTTGGCCAGAACCAAGCGGGAGGGCCCGTACACCGGGGAGCTGTTTTTT. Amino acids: CASGLARTKREGPYTGELFF. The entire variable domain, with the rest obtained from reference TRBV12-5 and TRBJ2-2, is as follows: DARVTQTPRHKVTEMGQEVTMRCQPILGHNTVFWYRQTMMQGLELLAYFRNRAPLDDSGMPKDRFSAEMPDATLATLKIQPSEPRDSAVYFCASGLARTKREGPYTGELFFGEGSRLTVL.

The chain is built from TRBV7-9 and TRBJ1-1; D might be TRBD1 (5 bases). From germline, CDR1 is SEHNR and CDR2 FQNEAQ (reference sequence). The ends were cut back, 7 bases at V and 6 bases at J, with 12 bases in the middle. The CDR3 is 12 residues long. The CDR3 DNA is TGTGCCAGCACGACCGACAGTGCTGAAGCTTTCTTT. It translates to CASTTDSAEAFF.

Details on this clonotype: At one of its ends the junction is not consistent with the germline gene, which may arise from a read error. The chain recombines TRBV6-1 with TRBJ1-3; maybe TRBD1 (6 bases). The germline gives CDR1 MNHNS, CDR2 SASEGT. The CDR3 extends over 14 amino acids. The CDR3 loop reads CSSRPGVSGNTIYF. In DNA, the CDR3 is TGTTCCAGCAGACCAGGGGTCTCTGGAAACACCATATATTTT.

CDR3 loop: CASSPPLLGQFF. The CDR3 nucleotides are TGTGCCAGCAGTCCTCCGTTATTGGGGCAGTTCTTC. This rearrangement joins TRBV12-3 or TRBV12-4 to TRBJ2-1; no definite D call. This CDR3 is 12 amino acids long. Trimming shortened V by 5 bases and J by 12 bases, and 14 bases separated the two germline ends.

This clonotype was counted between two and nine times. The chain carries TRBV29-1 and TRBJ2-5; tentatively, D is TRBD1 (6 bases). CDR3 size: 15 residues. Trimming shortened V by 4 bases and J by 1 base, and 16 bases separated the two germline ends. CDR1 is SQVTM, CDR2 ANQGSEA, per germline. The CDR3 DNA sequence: TGCAGCGTTGCCCAGGGGTTGGGTGGCCAAGAGACCCAGTACTTC. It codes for CSVAQGLGGQETQYF.

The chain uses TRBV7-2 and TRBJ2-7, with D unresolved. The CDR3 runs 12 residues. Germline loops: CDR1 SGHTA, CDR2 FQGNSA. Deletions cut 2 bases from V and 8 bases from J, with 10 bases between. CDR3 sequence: CASSLPGLKQYF. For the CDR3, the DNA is TGTGCCAGCAGCTTACCCGGTCTGAAGCAGTACTTC.

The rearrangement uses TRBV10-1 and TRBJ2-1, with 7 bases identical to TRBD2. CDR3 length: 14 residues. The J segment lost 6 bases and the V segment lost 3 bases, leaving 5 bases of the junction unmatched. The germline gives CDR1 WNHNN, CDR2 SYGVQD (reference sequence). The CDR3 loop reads CASSEGRAGNEQFF. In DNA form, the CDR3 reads TGCGCCAGCAGTGAAGGGAGGGCCGGCAATGAGCAGTTCTTC.

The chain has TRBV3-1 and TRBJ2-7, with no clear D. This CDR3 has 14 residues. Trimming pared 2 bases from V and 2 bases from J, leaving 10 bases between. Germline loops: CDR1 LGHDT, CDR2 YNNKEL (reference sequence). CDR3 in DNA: TGTGCCAGCAGCCAATGGCAGGCAACCTACGAGCAGTACTTC. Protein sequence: CASSQWQATYEQYF.

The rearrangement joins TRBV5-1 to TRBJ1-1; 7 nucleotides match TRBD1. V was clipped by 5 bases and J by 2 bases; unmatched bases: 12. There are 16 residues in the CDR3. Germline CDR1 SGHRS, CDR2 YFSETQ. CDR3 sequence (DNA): TGCGCCAGCAGGCGCGACAGGGTTGACTTTAACACTGAAGCTTTCTTT. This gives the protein CASRRDRVDFNTEAFF.

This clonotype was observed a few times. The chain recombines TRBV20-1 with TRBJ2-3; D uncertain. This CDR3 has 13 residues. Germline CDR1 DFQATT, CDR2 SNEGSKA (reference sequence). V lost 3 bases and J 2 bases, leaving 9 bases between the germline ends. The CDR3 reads CSASRLNTDTQYF. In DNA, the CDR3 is TGCAGTGCTAGTCGGCTTAACACAGATACGCAGTATTTT.

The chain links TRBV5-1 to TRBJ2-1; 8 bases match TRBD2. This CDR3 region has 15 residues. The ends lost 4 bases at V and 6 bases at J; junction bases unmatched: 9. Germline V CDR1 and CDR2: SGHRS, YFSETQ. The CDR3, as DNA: TGCGCCAGCAGCGCGGGACTAGGGTGGAGCAATGAGCAGTTCTTC. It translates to CASSAGLGWSNEQFF.

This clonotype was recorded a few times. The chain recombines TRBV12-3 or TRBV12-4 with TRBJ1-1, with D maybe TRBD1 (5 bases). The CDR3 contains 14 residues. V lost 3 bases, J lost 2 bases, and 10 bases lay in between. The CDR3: CASSFSGGNTEAFF. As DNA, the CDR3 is TGTGCCAGCAGTTTTAGTGGGGGTAACACTGAAGCTTTCTTT.

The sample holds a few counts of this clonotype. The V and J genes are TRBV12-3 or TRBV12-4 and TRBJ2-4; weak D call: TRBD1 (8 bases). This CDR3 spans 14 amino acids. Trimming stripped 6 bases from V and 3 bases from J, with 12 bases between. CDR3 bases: TGTGCCAGCAGGGGGGGGACAGGCAAAAACATTCAGTACTTC. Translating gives CASRGGTGKNIQYF.

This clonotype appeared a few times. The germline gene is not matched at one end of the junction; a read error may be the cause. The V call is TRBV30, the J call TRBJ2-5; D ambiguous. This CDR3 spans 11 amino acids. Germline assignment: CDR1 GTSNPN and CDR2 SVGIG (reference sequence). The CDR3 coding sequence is TGTGCCTGGAGTCACCAGGAGACCCAGTACTTC. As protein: CAWSHQETQYF.

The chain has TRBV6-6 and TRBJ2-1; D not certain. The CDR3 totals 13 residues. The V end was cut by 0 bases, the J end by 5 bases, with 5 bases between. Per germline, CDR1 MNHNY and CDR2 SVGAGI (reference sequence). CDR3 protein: CASSYSGDNEQFF. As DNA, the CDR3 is TGTGCCAGCAGTTACTCGGGCGACAATGAGCAGTTCTTC.

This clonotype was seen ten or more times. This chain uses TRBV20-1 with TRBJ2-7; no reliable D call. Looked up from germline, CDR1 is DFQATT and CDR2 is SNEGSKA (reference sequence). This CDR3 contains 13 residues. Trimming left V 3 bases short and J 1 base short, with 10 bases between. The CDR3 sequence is CSASFTLSYEQYF. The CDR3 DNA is TGCAGTGCTAGTTTCACCTTATCCTACGAGCAGTACTTC.

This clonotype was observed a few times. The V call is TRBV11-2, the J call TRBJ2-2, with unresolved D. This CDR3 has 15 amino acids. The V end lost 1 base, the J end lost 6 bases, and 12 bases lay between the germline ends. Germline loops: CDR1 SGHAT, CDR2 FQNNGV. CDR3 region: CASSLASQAAGELFF. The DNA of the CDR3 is TGTGCCAGCAGCTTAGCATCCCAGGCCGCCGGGGAGCTGTTTTTT.

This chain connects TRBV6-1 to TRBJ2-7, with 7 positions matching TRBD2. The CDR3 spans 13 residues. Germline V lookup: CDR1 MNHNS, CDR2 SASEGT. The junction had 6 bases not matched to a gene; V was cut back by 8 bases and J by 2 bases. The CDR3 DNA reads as TGTGCCAGCGGGAGGGAGAACGCCTACGAGCAGTACTTC. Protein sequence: CASGRENAYEQYF.

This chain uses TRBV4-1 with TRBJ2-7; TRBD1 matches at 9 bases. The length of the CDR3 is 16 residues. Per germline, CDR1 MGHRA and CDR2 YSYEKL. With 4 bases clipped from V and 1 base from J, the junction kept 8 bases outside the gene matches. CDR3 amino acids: CASSPIYDRGSYEQYF. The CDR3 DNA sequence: TGCGCCAGCAGCCCGATTTACGACAGGGGGTCCTACGAGCAGTACTTC.

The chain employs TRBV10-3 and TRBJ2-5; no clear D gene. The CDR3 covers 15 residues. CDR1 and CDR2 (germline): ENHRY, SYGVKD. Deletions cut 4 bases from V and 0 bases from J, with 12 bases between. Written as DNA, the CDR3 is TGTGCCATCAGTGTGGGTGGGCTGTACCAAGAGACCCAGTACTTC. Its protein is CAISVGGLYQETQYF.

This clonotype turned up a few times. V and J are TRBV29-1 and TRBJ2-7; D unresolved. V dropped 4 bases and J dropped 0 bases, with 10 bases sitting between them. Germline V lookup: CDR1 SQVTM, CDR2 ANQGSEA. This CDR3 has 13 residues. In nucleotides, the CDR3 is TGCAGCGTTGTAGATGGTCCCTCCTACGAGCAGTACTTC. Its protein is CSVVDGPSYEQYF.

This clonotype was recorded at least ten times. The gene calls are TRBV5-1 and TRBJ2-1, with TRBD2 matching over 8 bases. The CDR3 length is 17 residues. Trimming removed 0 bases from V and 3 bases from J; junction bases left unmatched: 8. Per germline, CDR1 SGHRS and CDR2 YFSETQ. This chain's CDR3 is CASSLAIVAGSYNEQFF. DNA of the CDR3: TGCGCCAGCAGCTTGGCCATAGTAGCGGGAAGCTACAATGAGCAGTTCTTC.